This section outlines one T cell receptor (beta chain) sequence together with its context. The data belong to a study of T cell changes during pregnancy in multiple sclerosis. CDR1 and CDR2 (germline): SEHNR, FQNEAQ (reference sequence). V lost 5 bases and J lost 1; bases outside the gene matches: 5. The CDR3 spans 15 residues. TCRdb's table, derived via immunoSEQ multiplex PCR, lists solely in-frame clones and lacks some. This sample has 12,000 or so clones; over 65% occur once, and the top ten carry approximately 10%. This specimen consisted of CD8+ T cells from peripheral blood mononuclear cells, obtained after pregnancy. This TCR derives from a female donor in good health, enrolled as a control in a pregnancy study. V and J are TRBV7-9 and TRBJ2-3, with 8 bases identical to TRBD2. This chain's CDR3 is CASSRGLAGTDTQYF. The CDR3 nucleotides are TGTGCCAGCAGCCGAGGACTAGCAGGCACAGATACGCAGTATTTT.